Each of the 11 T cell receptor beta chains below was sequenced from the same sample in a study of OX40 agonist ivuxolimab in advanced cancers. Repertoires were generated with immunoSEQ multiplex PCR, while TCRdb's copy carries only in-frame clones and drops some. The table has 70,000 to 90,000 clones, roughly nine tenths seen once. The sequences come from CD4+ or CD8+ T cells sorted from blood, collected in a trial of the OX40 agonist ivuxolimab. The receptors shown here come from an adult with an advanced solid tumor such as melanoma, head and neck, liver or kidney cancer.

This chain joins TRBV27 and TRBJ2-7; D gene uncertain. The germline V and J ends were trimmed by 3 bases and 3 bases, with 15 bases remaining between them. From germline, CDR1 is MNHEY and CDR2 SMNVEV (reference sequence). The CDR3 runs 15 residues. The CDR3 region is CASSFRPRQSYEQYF. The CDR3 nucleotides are TGTGCCAGCAGTTTCCGTCCGAGACAAAGCTACGAGCAGTACTTC.

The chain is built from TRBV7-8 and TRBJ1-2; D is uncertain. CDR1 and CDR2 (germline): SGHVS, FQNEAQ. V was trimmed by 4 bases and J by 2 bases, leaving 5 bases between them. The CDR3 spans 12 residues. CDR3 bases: TGTGCCAGCAGCTCTGGGAACTATGGCTACACCTTC. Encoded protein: CASSSGNYGYTF. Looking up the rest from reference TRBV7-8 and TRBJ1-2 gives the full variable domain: GAGVSQSPRYKVAKRGQDVALRCDPISGHVSLFWYQQALGQGPEFLTYFQNEAQLDKSGLPSDRFFAERPEGSVSTLKIQRTQQEDSAVYLCASSSGNYGYTFGSGTRLTVV.

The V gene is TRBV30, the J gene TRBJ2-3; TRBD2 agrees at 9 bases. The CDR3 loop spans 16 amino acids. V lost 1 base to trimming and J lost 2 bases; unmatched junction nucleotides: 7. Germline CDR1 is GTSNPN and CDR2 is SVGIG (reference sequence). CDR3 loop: CAWSARLAASTDTQYF. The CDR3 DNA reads TGTGCCTGGAGTGCACGACTAGCGGCCTCCACAGATACGCAGTATTTT. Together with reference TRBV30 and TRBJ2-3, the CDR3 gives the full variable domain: SQTIHQWPATLVQPVGSPLSLECTVEGTSNPNLYWYRQAAGRGLQLLFYSVGIGQISSEVPQNLSASRPQDRQFILSSKKLLLSDSGFYLCAWSARLAASTDTQYFGPGTRLTVL.

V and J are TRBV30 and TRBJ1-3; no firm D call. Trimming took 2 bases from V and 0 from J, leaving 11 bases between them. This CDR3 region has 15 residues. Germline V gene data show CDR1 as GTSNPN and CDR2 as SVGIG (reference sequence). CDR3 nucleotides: TGTGCCTGGAGTATCGGCAGTCCCTCTGGAAACACCATATATTTT. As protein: CAWSIGSPSGNTIYF.

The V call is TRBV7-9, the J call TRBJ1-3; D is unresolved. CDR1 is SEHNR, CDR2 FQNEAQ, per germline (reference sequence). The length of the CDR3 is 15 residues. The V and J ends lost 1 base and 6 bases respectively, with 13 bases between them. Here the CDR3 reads CASSLGRAVENTIYF. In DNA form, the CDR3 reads TGTGCCAGCAGCTTAGGGCGTGCAGTAGAAAACACCATATATTTT.

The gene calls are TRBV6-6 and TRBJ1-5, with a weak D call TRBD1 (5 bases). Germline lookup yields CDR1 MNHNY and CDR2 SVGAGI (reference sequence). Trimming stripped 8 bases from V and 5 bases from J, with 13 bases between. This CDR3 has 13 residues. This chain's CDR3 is CASAPRGDQPQHF. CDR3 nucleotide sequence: TGTGCCAGCGCGCCGAGGGGCGATCAGCCCCAGCATTTT.

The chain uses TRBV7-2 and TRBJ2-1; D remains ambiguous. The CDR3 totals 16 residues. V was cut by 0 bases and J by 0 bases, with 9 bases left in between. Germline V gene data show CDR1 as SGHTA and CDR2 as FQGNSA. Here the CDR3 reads CASSLAGSSSYNEQFF. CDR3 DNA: TGTGCCAGCAGCTTAGCGGGGTCCAGCTCCTACAATGAGCAGTTCTTC.

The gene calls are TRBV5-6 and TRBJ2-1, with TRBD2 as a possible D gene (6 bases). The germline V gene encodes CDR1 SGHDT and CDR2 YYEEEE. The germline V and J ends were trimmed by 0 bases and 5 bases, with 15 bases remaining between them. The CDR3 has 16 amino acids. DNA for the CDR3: TGTGCCAGCAGCTTGGCCGCGGGACGGGGTCACAATGAGCAGTTCTTC. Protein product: CASSLAAGRGHNEQFF.

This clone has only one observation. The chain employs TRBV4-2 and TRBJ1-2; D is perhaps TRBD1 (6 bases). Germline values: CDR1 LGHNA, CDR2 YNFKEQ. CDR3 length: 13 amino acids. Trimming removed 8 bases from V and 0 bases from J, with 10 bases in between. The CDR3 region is CASSTGPNYGYTF. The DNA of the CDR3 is TGTGCCAGCTCGACAGGACCTAACTATGGCTACACCTTC.

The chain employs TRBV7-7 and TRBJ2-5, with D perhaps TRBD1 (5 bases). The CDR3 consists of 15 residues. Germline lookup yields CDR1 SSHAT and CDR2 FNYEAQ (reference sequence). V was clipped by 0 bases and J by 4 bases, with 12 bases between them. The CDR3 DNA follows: TGTGCCAGCAGCTTAGCGCCTCCAGGGCCAGAGACCCAGTACTTC. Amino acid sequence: CASSLAPPGPETQYF.

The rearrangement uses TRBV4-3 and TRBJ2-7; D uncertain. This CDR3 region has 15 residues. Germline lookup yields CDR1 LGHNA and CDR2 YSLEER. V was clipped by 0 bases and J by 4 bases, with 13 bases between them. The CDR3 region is CASSQDTTVGYEQYF. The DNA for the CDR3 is TGCGCCAGCAGCCAAGATACAACCGTGGGTTACGAGCAGTACTTC.